The 30 T cell receptor beta chains presented below share a single source sample, sequenced in a study of regulatory T cells in long-lasting Graves disease. Library construction for TCR beta used iRepertoire HTBI primers and Arm-PCR of CDR3 regions. TCRdb called the multiplex PCR reads again in MiXCR, with one record for every CDR3 protein. The sample lists roughly 350,000 distinct CDR3 sequences, roughly 16% seen once, with around 20% in the top ten. Indicated time point: newly diagnosed GD, antithyroid drugs for less than 3 months. Extracted RNA from PBMCs served as the source of the TCR library. The data also belong to a second study, concerning T cells in Graves' hyperthyroidism and ophthalmopathy.

The starting material was peripheral blood mononuclear cells (PBMCs), obtained at new diagnosis, from a patient treated with antithyroid drugs. The receptors originated from a woman between 18 and 30 years old with Graves disease.

The table lists this clonotype with many counts. The chain couples TRBV11-3 to TRBJ2-3, with a weak D call TRBD2 (6 bases). Trimming left V 5 bases short and J 4 bases short, with 19 bases between. Germline CDR1 reads SGHNT; CDR2 reads YENEEA. This CDR3 comprises 16 residues. The CDR3 DNA reads as TGTGCCAGCAGCGCTCAAGGAGGGGTGGGCGCAGATACGCAGTATTTT. This translates into CASSAQGGVGADTQYF.

The V call is TRBV4-1, the J call TRBJ2-3; unclear D gene. CDR3 length equals 17 residues. Trimming shortened V by 1 base and J by 0 bases, and 14 bases separated the two germline ends. The germline V gene encodes CDR1 MGHRA and CDR2 YSYEKL. The CDR3 sequence: CASSQVKRSSSTDTQYF. The CDR3 DNA reads TGCGCCAGCAGCCAAGTAAAGAGATCCTCTAGCACAGATACGCAGTATTTT.

This clonotype was seen repeatedly, ten times or more. The chain carries TRBV7-9 and TRBJ2-5, with D perhaps TRBD1 or TRBD2 (6 bases each). CDR3 length equals 15 residues. The V gene lost 2 bases and the J gene lost 4 bases, with 14 bases spanning the gap. Germline assignment: CDR1 SEHNR and CDR2 FQNEAQ (reference sequence). The CDR3 DNA reads as TGTGCCAGCAGCTTACGTCGACCGGGGGCAGAGACCCAGTACTTC. Translated, it gives CASSLRRPGAETQYF. The full variable domain, in which reference TRBV7-9 and TRBJ2-5 provide the parts outside the CDR3, is DTGVSQNPRHKITKRGQNVTFRCDPISEHNRLYWYRQTLGQGPEFLTYFQNEAQLEKSRLLSDRFSAERPKGSFSTLEIQRTEQGDSAMYLCASSLRRPGAETQYFGPGTRLLVL.

This clonotype was seen repeatedly, ten times or more. This chain joins TRBV20-1 and TRBJ1-2; 8 bases are a match to TRBD1. From germline, CDR1 is DFQATT and CDR2 SNEGSKA (reference sequence). The CDR3 consists of 13 residues. The trim removed 1 base at V and 8 bases at J, leaving 6 bases unmatched. CDR3 in DNA: TGCAGTGCTAGAGGGCAGGGGGCACTCGGCTACACCTTC. Protein product: CSARGQGALGYTF.

The sample holds many counts of this clonotype. V usage is TRBV11-2 and J usage is TRBJ2-7; perhaps TRBD1 as D (6 bases). CDR1 and CDR2 from the germline V gene are SGHAT and FQNNGV. Trimming left V 9 bases short and J 3 bases short, with 21 bases between. There are 15 residues in the CDR3. CDR3 nucleotides: TGTGCCAGTTGCGTACAGGGAAATCCCCTCTACGAGCAGTACTTC. Protein: CASCVQGNPLYEQYF.

This chain links TRBV9 with TRBJ2-4; 10 nucleotides agree with TRBD1. Trimming cost V 3 bases and J 2 bases; bases outside gene matches: 8. CDR1 and CDR2 from the germline V gene are SGDLS and YYNGEE. The CDR3 runs 17 residues. CDR3 DNA sequence: TGTGCCAGCAGCGGTCTACGACAGGGGGCTTCCAAAAACATTCAGTACTTC. Residues: CASSGLRQGASKNIQYF. Filled out from reference TRBV9 and TRBJ2-4, the complete variable domain reads DSGVTQTPKHLITATGQRVTLRCSPRSGDLSVYWYQQSLDQGLQFLIQYYNGEERAKGNILERFSAQQFPDLHSELNLSSLELGDSALYFCASSGLRQGASKNIQYFGAGTRLSVL.

In its sample, this clonotype was seen many times. The genes are TRBV7-3 and TRBJ2-1; tentatively, D is TRBD1 (6 bases). CDR1 and CDR2 (germline): SGHTA, FQGTGA. This CDR3 has 13 amino acids. V shed 3 bases and J shed 3 bases, with 6 bases lying between them. CDR3 amino acids: CASSLDSYNEQFF. CDR3 in DNA: TGTGCCAGCAGCTTGGACAGCTACAATGAGCAGTTCTTC.

Of note for this clonotype: This may stem from a read error, because a much larger clone lies one nucleotide away. The V call is TRBV20-1, the J call TRBJ2-5; the match to TRBD2 covers 8 bases. Germline V gives CDR1 DFQATT, CDR2 SNEGSKA (reference sequence). This CDR3 has 15 amino acids. V trimming: 1 base; J trimming: 11 bases; junction bases outside the gene matches: 15. CDR3 region: CSARVFSGNYNEQYF. The CDR3 DNA reads TGCAGTGCTAGAGTCTTTAGCGGGAACTACAATGAGCAGTACTTC.

This clonotype turned up a few times. The chain employs TRBV10-3 and TRBJ2-1; the D call may be TRBD1 or TRBD2 (5 bases each). The CDR3 sequence is 16 residues long. Trimming pared 0 bases from V and 5 bases from J, leaving 14 bases between. The germline CDR1 and CDR2 sequences are ENHRY and SYGVKD. The CDR3 DNA is TGTGCCATCAGTGAGTCGTGGTCAGGGAGTAACAATGAGCAGTTCTTC. It specifies CAISESWSGSNNEQFF.

This clonotype was observed a handful of times. This chain joins TRBV10-1 and TRBJ2-3, with D unclear. Trimming removed 3 bases at V and 5 bases at J, with 6 bases between. The germline V gene has CDR1 WNHNN and CDR2 SYGVQD (reference sequence). There are 12 residues in the CDR3. The CDR3: CASSDPGDTQYF. The CDR3 DNA sequence: TGCGCCAGCAGTGACCCGGGAGATACGCAGTATTTT.

This clonotype was seen a few times. CDR3 sequence: CASSFINQPQHF. CDR3 DNA: TGTGCCAGCAGTTTTATAAATCAGCCCCAGCATTTT. The V and J genes are TRBV27 and TRBJ1-5; D not certain. This CDR3 is built from 12 residues. Germline V gene data show CDR1 as MNHEY and CDR2 as SMNVEV (reference sequence). Trimming pared 3 bases from V and 4 bases from J, leaving 4 bases between.

This clonotype was recorded at least ten times. This CDR3 is CASSLPGRTETQYF. For the CDR3, the DNA is TGTGCCAGCAGTTTACCCGGTCGGACGGAGACCCAGTACTTC. This chain joins TRBV27 and TRBJ2-5; D gene uncertain. The V end was cut by 2 bases, the J end by 5 bases, with 12 bases between. CDR3 size: 14 residues. Looked up from germline, CDR1 is MNHEY and CDR2 is SMNVEV (reference sequence).

This clonotype was found a few times. CDR3 region: CSVETGPPGELFF. DNA for the CDR3: TGCAGCGTTGAAACCGGCCCCCCCGGGGAGCTGTTTTTT. V and J are TRBV29-1 and TRBJ2-2; D is undetermined. The CDR3 length is 13 residues. Germline assignment: CDR1 SQVTM and CDR2 ANQGSEA. Trimming took off 2 bases at V and 6 bases at J, with 10 bases between the two ends.

At least ten counts were recorded for this clonotype. V is TRBV10-3 and J is TRBJ2-5; 15 bases are shared with TRBD2. From germline, CDR1 is ENHRY and CDR2 SYGVKD. The V and J ends lost 6 bases and 5 bases, in that order; junction bases with no gene match: 1. This CDR3 comprises 14 residues. For the CDR3, the DNA is TGTGCCATCAGCGGGACTAGCGGGGGGGAGACCCAGTACTTC. This sequence encodes CAISGTSGGETQYF.

Points on this clonotype: A much larger clone is a single base away; this may be a read error. Here the CDR3 reads CASSGDRGLSIQETQYF. CDR3 nucleotides: TGTGCCAGCAGCGGGGACAGGGGGCTAAGCATACAAGAGACCCAGTACTTC. The gene calls are TRBV13 and TRBJ2-5; TRBD1 agrees at 12 bases. The CDR3 has 17 residues. V was pared by 5 bases and J by 2 bases, with 9 bases of the junction left unmatched. The germline CDR1 and CDR2 sequences are PRHDT and FYEKMQ (reference sequence).

This clonotype appeared many times. The J gene is TRBJ2-1, the V gene TRBV7-9; 7 nucleotides match TRBD1. In germline, CDR1 is SEHNR, CDR2 FQNEAQ (reference sequence). CDR3 length: 15 residues. The V and J ends lost 3 bases and 3 bases, in that order; junction bases with no gene match: 5. The CDR3 reads CASSLVGQNYNEQFF. Here the CDR3 DNA reads TGTGCCAGCAGCTTGGTGGGACAGAACTACAATGAGCAGTTCTTC. Full variable domain (rest looked up from reference TRBV7-9 and TRBJ2-1): DTGVSQNPRHKITKRGQNVTFRCDPISEHNRLYWYRQTLGQGPEFLTYFQNEAQLEKSRLLSDRFSAERPKGSFSTLEIQRTEQGDSAMYLCASSLVGQNYNEQFFGPGTRLTVL.

This clonotype appeared many times. V usage is TRBV29-1 and J usage is TRBJ2-3, with D possibly called TRBD1 or TRBD2 (5 bases each). Trimming stripped 3 bases from V and 0 bases from J, with 13 bases between. The CDR3 has 15 amino acids. Germline V lookup: CDR1 SQVTM, CDR2 ANQGSEA. The CDR3 spells CSVDVGTFSTDTQYF. The CDR3 DNA follows: TGCAGCGTTGATGTAGGGACGTTTAGCACAGATACGCAGTATTTT.

V is TRBV5-1 and J is TRBJ1-1; D is undetermined. Germline values: CDR1 SGHRS, CDR2 YFSETQ. CDR3 size: 14 residues. V was cut by 4 bases and J by 3 bases, with 13 bases left in between. DNA of the CDR3: TGCGCCAGCAGCCCCTCCGACACCTACACTGAAGCTTTCTTT. This sequence encodes CASSPSDTYTEAFF.

In this sample, this clonotype turned up a few times. The chain joins TRBV7-2 to TRBJ2-5, with a weak D call TRBD1 (5 bases). The germline CDR1 and CDR2 sequences are SGHTA and FQGNSA. The CDR3 is 16 amino acids. V lost 5 bases and J lost 1, with 17 bases in between. The CDR3 nucleotides read TGTGCCAGCAGCCGACACCCCAGGGTAATCCAAGAGACCCAGTACTTC. It yields the protein CASSRHPRVIQETQYF.

This clonotype was counted at least ten times. The chain is built from TRBV11-2 and TRBJ2-2, with 8 bases matching TRBD2. Germline values: CDR1 SGHAT, CDR2 FQNNGV. Trimming at V came to 6 bases and at J to 5 bases, leaving 17 bases not matched to a gene. CDR3 length: 18 residues. CDR3 bases: TGTGCCAGCAGACCCAACCTTGGGGGGCGGGAGGCGACCGGGGAGCTGTTTTTT. Translated: CASRPNLGGREATGELFF.

This clonotype was detected ten times or more. The chain carries TRBV6-5 and TRBJ2-7; the D gene is possibly TRBD1 (6 bases). CDR1 is MNHEY, CDR2 SVGAGI, per germline. CDR3 length: 13 amino acids. V was pared by 0 bases and J by 5 bases, with 8 bases between. The CDR3 loop is CASSYSRGDEQYF. DNA of the CDR3: TGTGCCAGCAGTTACTCCAGGGGTGACGAGCAGTACTTC.

With respect to this clonotype: One base away lies a much larger clone, so this may be a sequencing read error. J is TRBJ2-7 and V is TRBV11-2; D assignment may be TRBD1 or TRBD2 (5 bases each). Germline V gives CDR1 SGHAT, CDR2 FQNNGV. V lost 2 bases and J lost 1, with 18 bases in between. The CDR3 is made up of 17 amino acids. The CDR3 nucleotides are TGTGCCAGCAGCTTAATCGCCCGGGGCAAGTTTTCCTACGAGCAGTACTTC. Its protein is CASSLIARGKFSYEQYF. Combining the CDR3 with reference TRBV11-2 and TRBJ2-7 gives the whole variable domain EAGVAQSPRYKIIEKRQSVAFWCNPISGHATLYWYQQILGQGPKLLIQFQNNGVVDDSQLPKDRFSAERLKGVDSTLKIQPAKLEDSAVYLCASSLIARGKFSYEQYFGPGTRLTVT.

This clonotype was picked up a small number of times. V gene TRBV6-1 combines with J gene TRBJ1-2, with D unresolved. This CDR3 is built from 13 residues. CDR1 is MNHNS, CDR2 SASEGT, per germline. The ends were cut back, 5 bases at V and 4 bases at J, with 11 bases in the middle. CDR3 sequence reads: CASSTSGVYGYTF. The CDR3 region has the DNA TGTGCCAGCAGTACCAGCGGTGTCTATGGCTACACCTTC.

This clonotype was recorded at least ten times. V and J are TRBV28 and TRBJ2-5, with D tentatively TRBD2 (6 bases). V was clipped by 5 bases and J by 5 bases, with 18 bases between them. Germline-derived CDR1 and CDR2 are MDHEN and SYDVKM. The CDR3 consists of 15 residues. The CDR3 is CASSAHQGGRETQYF. CDR3 sequence (DNA): TGTGCCAGCAGTGCCCACCAGGGAGGACGGGAGACCCAGTACTTC.

For this clonotype: A much more abundant neighbour one base away suggests this may be a read error. This chain connects TRBV5-1 to TRBJ2-1; 14 bases line up with TRBD2. The CDR3 runs to 17 residues. Germline lookup yields CDR1 SGHRS and CDR2 YFSETQ. Trimming removed 4 bases from V and 5 bases from J; junction bases left unmatched: 8. The CDR3 DNA follows: TGCGCCAGCAGCCCGGGACTAGCGGGGGCCCGGAACAATGAGCAGTTCTTC. It specifies CASSPGLAGARNNEQFF.

V and J are TRBV3-1 and TRBJ2-7; TRBD1 is a possible D gene (6 bases). Germline values: CDR1 LGHDT, CDR2 YNNKEL (reference sequence). This CDR3 has 13 residues. The ends were cut back, 6 bases at V and 6 bases at J, with 15 bases in the middle. CDR3 sequence: CASSINRVGEQYF. As DNA, the CDR3 is TGTGCCAGCAGTATAAACAGGGTCGGCGAGCAGTACTTC.

This clonotype was counted ten times or more. The chain joins TRBV3-1 to TRBJ1-2, with no clear D. Germline V lookup: CDR1 LGHDT, CDR2 YNNKEL (reference sequence). The length of the CDR3 is 15 residues. With 1 base removed from V and 4 bases from J, the gap between germline ends came to 13 bases. CDR3 loop: CASSQGASPLYGYTF. DNA for the CDR3: TGTGCCAGCAGCCAAGGCGCCTCTCCTCTCTATGGCTACACCTTC.

There are many counts of this clonotype. The chain couples TRBV6-2 or TRBV6-3 to TRBJ1-2; no firm D call. Trimming left V 0 bases short and J 4 bases short, with 9 bases between. The CDR3 consists of 14 residues. CDR1 and CDR2 (germline): MNHEY, SVGEGT. The CDR3 spells CASSYSRQAYGYTF. For the CDR3, the DNA is TGTGCCAGCAGTTACTCGAGACAAGCCTATGGCTACACCTTC.

This clonotype showed up just a few times. V and J are TRBV9 and TRBJ1-3, with TRBD1 as a possible D gene (5 bases). This CDR3 spans 15 amino acids. Germline V gene lookup returns CDR1 SGDLS and CDR2 YYNGEE. V was shortened by 4 bases and J by 0 bases, with 11 bases between the two germline ends. In DNA form, the CDR3 reads TGTGCCAGCAGCACATCAGGGAGCTCTGGAAACACCATATATTTT. It specifies CASSTSGSSGNTIYF.

The rearrangement joins TRBV27 to TRBJ2-5; tentative D call: TRBD1 (8 bases). Per germline, CDR1 MNHEY and CDR2 SMNVEV (reference sequence). The CDR3 has 16 residues. V shed 8 bases and J shed 1 base, with 20 bases lying between them. Here the CDR3 reads CASRPTGGTGQETQYF. The CDR3 nucleotides read TGTGCCAGCCGTCCCACCGGGGGGACAGGCCAAGAGACCCAGTACTTC.